These 17 T cell receptor beta chains were all obtained from the same sample, sequenced in a study of blood T cell repertoires in COVID-19. TCRdb's table, derived via immunoSEQ multiplex PCR, lists solely in-frame clones and lacks some. The data show about 120,000 clones, approximately 85% seen once. The material sequenced was peripheral blood. The source of these receptors is a human donor in a cohort sampled during active COVID-19.

The V and J genes are TRBV5-8 and TRBJ2-1, with 7 bases matching TRBD1. The germline V gene has CDR1 SGHTS and CDR2 YDEGEE. The length of the CDR3 is 14 residues. V lost 5 bases and J lost 4; bases outside the gene matches: 6. For the CDR3, the DNA is TGTGCCAGCAGACACCGGGACAGTTACAATGAGCAGTTCTTC. This translates into CASRHRDSYNEQFF.

J is TRBJ2-5 and V is TRBV15; D is perhaps TRBD2 (5 bases). V shed 0 bases and J shed 5 bases, with 10 bases lying between them. The length of the CDR3 is 14 residues. The germline CDR1 and CDR2 sequences are LNHNV and YYDKDF (reference sequence). The CDR3 reads CATSRELGGETQYF. CDR3 DNA: TGTGCCACCAGCAGAGAATTAGGCGGGGAGACCCAGTACTTC.

This clone was detected only once. The chain is built from TRBV5-1 and TRBJ2-1; 10 bases align to TRBD1. The CDR3 is 15 amino acids. Germline CDR1 SGHRS, CDR2 YFSETQ. V lost 1 base to trimming and J lost 6 bases; unmatched junction nucleotides: 4. The CDR3 reads CASSLMGQGINEQFF. The CDR3, as DNA: TGCGCCAGCAGCTTGATGGGACAGGGGATCAATGAGCAGTTCTTC.

The chain recombines TRBV7-6 with TRBJ2-7; tentatively, D is TRBD2 (5 bases). The CDR3 contains 15 residues. Germline-derived CDR1 and CDR2 are SGHVS and FNYEAQ. Trimming took off 5 bases at V and 0 bases at J, with 14 bases between the two ends. This chain's CDR3 is CASSPELGSSYEQYF. The CDR3 region has the DNA TGTGCCAGCAGCCCAGAATTAGGGAGCTCCTACGAGCAGTACTTC.

The V gene is TRBV6-5, the J gene TRBJ2-7, with 8 bases matching TRBD1. The CDR3 runs 15 residues. V was clipped by 0 bases and J by 4 bases; unmatched bases: 5. Germline V lookup: CDR1 MNHEY, CDR2 SVGAGI. The CDR3 sequence: CASSYSTGVRYEQYF. The CDR3 DNA reads TGTGCCAGCAGTTACTCGACAGGGGTTAGGTACGAGCAGTACTTC.

CDR3 bases: TGTGCCAGCAGTAAACTAGCGGGGGGAACCGGGGAGCTGTTTTTT. This encodes CASSKLAGGTGELFF. The chain is built from TRBV28 and TRBJ2-2, with TRBD2 identical over 12 bases. Unmatched junction bases numbered 3, after V lost 5 bases and J lost 5 bases. The length of the CDR3 is 15 residues. Germline CDR1 is MDHEN and CDR2 is SYDVKM.

The chain couples TRBV7-2 to TRBJ2-1; 9 nucleotides align to TRBD1. V shed 0 bases, J shed 5 bases, and the junction held 5 bases outside the gene matches. CDR3 size: 16 residues. CDR1 is SGHTA, CDR2 FQGNSA, per germline. The CDR3, as DNA: TGTGCCAGCAGCTTAGCCCCGGGACAGGGTGACAATGAGCAGTTCTTC. As protein: CASSLAPGQGDNEQFF. Full variable domain (remainder filled in from reference TRBV7-2 and TRBJ2-1): GAGVSQSPSNKVTEKGKDVELRCDPISGHTALYWYRQSLGQGLEFLIYFQGNSAPDKSGLPSDRFSAERTGGSVSTLTIQRTQQEDSAVYLCASSLAPGQGDNEQFFGPGTRLTVL.

The V and J genes are TRBV15 and TRBJ1-1; D may be TRBD1 (5 bases). The germline V gene encodes CDR1 LNHNV and CDR2 YYDKDF (reference sequence). This CDR3 contains 16 residues. Deletions cut 0 bases from V and 4 bases from J, with 15 bases between. CDR3 amino acids: CATSREGGAVSTEAFF. CDR3 nucleotide sequence: TGTGCCACCAGCAGAGAGGGGGGTGCAGTTAGCACTGAAGCTTTCTTT. Full variable domain (rest looked up from reference TRBV15 and TRBJ1-1): DAMVIQNPRYQVTQFGKPVTLSCSQTLNHNVMYWYQQKSSQAPKLLFHYYDKDFNNEADTPDNFQSRRPNTSFCFLDIRSPGLGDTAMYLCATSREGGAVSTEAFFGQGTRLTVV.

The genes are TRBV5-6 and TRBJ2-1; 8 bases align to TRBD2. The CDR3 runs to 15 residues. Germline V lookup: CDR1 SGHDT, CDR2 YYEEEE. The trim removed 4 bases at V and 5 bases at J, leaving 8 bases unmatched. CDR3 in amino acids: CASSLLSGGNNEQFF. CDR3 DNA sequence: TGTGCCAGCAGCCTATTAAGCGGGGGTAACAATGAGCAGTTCTTC.

This clone was seen a few times. The chain is built from TRBV12-2 and TRBJ2-6; the table names TRBD1, a call not compared with the DNA. TRBV12-2 is a listed pseudogene. The length of the CDR3 is 19 residues. CDR3 loop: CASRLVRGQGAPGANVLTF. CDR3 DNA sequence: TGTGCAAGTCGCTTAGTTAGGGGACAGGGGGCGCCAGGGGCCAACGTCCTGACTTTC.

The rearrangement joins TRBV19 to TRBJ2-2; D ambiguous. The CDR3 sequence is 15 residues long. Germline values: CDR1 LNHDA, CDR2 SQIVND (reference sequence). The V end lost 2 bases, the J end lost 6 bases, and 13 bases lay between the germline ends. The CDR3 spells CASSINTVKAGELFF. In DNA form, the CDR3 reads TGTGCCAGTAGTATAAATACAGTAAAGGCCGGGGAGCTGTTTTTT.

The gene calls are TRBV12-3 or TRBV12-4 and TRBJ1-2; TRBD1 is a possible D gene (6 bases). The V gene lost 6 bases and the J gene lost 3 bases, with 11 bases spanning the gap. The CDR3 runs to 13 residues. CDR3 sequence (DNA): TGTGCCAGCAGGCGTAACAGGGACTATGGCTACACCTTC. Translated, it gives CASRRNRDYGYTF.

The chain has TRBV7-9 and TRBJ2-1, with TRBD2 matching over 12 bases. V lost 4 bases, J lost 6 bases, and 4 bases stayed unmatched. CDR1 and CDR2 from the germline V gene are SEHNR and FQNEAQ (reference sequence). CDR3 size: 15 residues. In DNA form, the CDR3 reads TGTGCCAGCAGCTCTAGCGGGGGGGCTCTCAATGAGCAGTTCTTC. As protein: CASSSSGGALNEQFF.

V usage is TRBV2 and J usage is TRBJ1-5; D is ambiguous. CDR1 is SNHLY and CDR2 is FYNNEI in the germline V gene. This CDR3 has 15 amino acids. Trimming pared 6 bases from V and 0 bases from J, leaving 12 bases between. CDR3 protein: CASSFSLFSNQPQHF. DNA of the CDR3: TGTGCCAGCAGCTTTTCCTTATTTAGCAATCAGCCCCAGCATTTT.

The chain has TRBV7-2 and TRBJ2-3, with TRBD2 identical over 7 bases. CDR3 size: 16 residues. V lost 0 bases, J lost 1 base, and 4 bases stayed unmatched. Germline V gene data show CDR1 as SGHTA and CDR2 as FQGNSA. CDR3 amino acids: CASSLAFLAGTDTQYF. The CDR3 bases are TGTGCCAGCAGCTTAGCGTTTCTAGCGGGCACAGATACGCAGTATTTT.

CDR3 nucleotides: TGCGCCAGCAGTGTGGCGGGGGAGGGCGGGGAGCTGTTTTTT. This encodes CASSVAGEGGELFF. V gene TRBV10-2 combines with J gene TRBJ2-2; the match to TRBD2 covers 7 bases. Germline CDR1 and CDR2: WSHSY and SAAADI. V shed 4 bases, J shed 7 bases, and the junction held 6 bases outside the gene matches. The CDR3 consists of 14 residues.

The chain links TRBV5-1 to TRBJ2-3; 8 bases line up with TRBD2. The CDR3 has 20 residues. With V trimmed by 0 bases and J by 2 bases, 17 bases remained unmatched. From germline, CDR1 is SGHRS and CDR2 YFSETQ. For the CDR3, the DNA is TGCGCCAGCAGCTTGGCTGTCGCGATATTCGGGACTAGTTCCACAGATACGCAGTATTTT. This codes for CASSLAVAIFGTSSTDTQYF.